The 25 T cell receptor beta chains below all came from one sample that was sequenced in a study of CD8 T cells in ankylosing spondylitis. TCRdb itself ran the 5' RACE reads through MiXCR, one entry per CDR3 protein. The data show approximately 350,000 distinct CDR3 sequences, 20% seen once. Sequencing input: blood, either unsorted or a sorted T cell fraction (not recorded which). The receptors shown here come from a male donor with ankylosing spondylitis or in good health (not recorded which).

The chain couples TRBV7-9 to TRBJ2-2, with 7 bases that match TRBD2. The V and J ends lost 2 bases and 5 bases, in that order; junction bases with no gene match: 5. The CDR3 loop spans 15 amino acids. CDR1 SEHNR and CDR2 FQNEAQ come from the germline V gene (reference sequence). CDR3 amino acids: CASSLLLASTGELFF. In DNA form, the CDR3 reads TGTGCCAGCAGCTTATTACTAGCGAGTACCGGGGAGCTGTTTTTT.

The chain carries TRBV28 and TRBJ2-5; tentative D call: TRBD1 (6 bases). There are 16 residues in the CDR3. V gave up 3 bases and J gave up 0 bases, with 14 bases separating them. Germline CDR1 is MDHEN and CDR2 is SYDVKM. Here the CDR3 reads CASSFSFTGNQETQYF. The CDR3 DNA sequence: TGTGCCAGCAGTTTCTCCTTTACAGGGAACCAAGAGACCCAGTACTTC.

This clonotype appeared a single time. The V and J genes are TRBV20-1 and TRBJ2-3; D is uncertain. The V and J ends lost 6 bases and 3 bases respectively, with 13 bases between them. CDR3 length: 13 residues. Germline V CDR1 and CDR2: DFQATT, SNEGSKA (reference sequence). CDR3 nucleotide sequence: TGCAGTGCCCTAAGGACGCCGACAGATACGCAGTATTTT. Translating gives CSALRTPTDTQYF.

The V and J genes are TRBV27 and TRBJ2-1; 7 bases are shared with TRBD2. Per germline, CDR1 MNHEY and CDR2 SMNVEV (reference sequence). V was clipped by 5 bases and J by 3 bases; unmatched bases: 10. This CDR3 has 16 amino acids. CDR3 in amino acids: CASSEDWGGGYNEQFF. CDR3 in DNA: TGTGCCAGCAGTGAGGACTGGGGCGGGGGCTACAATGAGCAGTTCTTC.

The sample holds a few counts of this clonotype. The V gene is TRBV11-1, the J gene TRBJ2-7; maybe TRBD2 (5 bases). Trimming shortened V by 4 bases and J by 3 bases, and 13 bases separated the two germline ends. The CDR3 covers 14 residues. In germline, CDR1 is SGHAT, CDR2 FQDESV (reference sequence). The DNA of the CDR3 is TGTGCCAGCAGCTCTACCGGGAACCGCTACGAGCAGTACTTC. Amino acids: CASSSTGNRYEQYF. The variable domain in full, completed from reference TRBV11-1 and TRBJ2-7, reads EAEVAQSPRYKITEKSQAVAFWCDPISGHATLYWYRQILGQGPELLVQFQDESVVDDSQLPKDRFSAERLKGVDSTLKIQPAELGDSAMYLCASSSTGNRYEQYFGPGTRLTVT.

The rearrangement uses TRBV20-1 and TRBJ1-5; 9 bases agree with TRBD1. Trimming removed 1 base from V and 9 bases from J; junction bases left unmatched: 7. Germline V gene data show CDR1 as DFQATT and CDR2 as SNEGSKA (reference sequence). The length of the CDR3 is 14 residues. The CDR3 DNA follows: TGCAGTGCTAGAGGGGACAGGGAGAACCCGCCCCAGCATTTT. It is translated as CSARGDRENPPQHF.

This clonotype was recorded a few times. The chain joins TRBV10-3 to TRBJ2-7; 7 bases match TRBD1. Germline lookup yields CDR1 ENHRY and CDR2 SYGVKD. J gave up 1 base and V 9 bases, and 6 bases lay outside the gene matches. This CDR3 spans 13 amino acids. The CDR3 is CAIRGPGSYEQYF. The CDR3, as DNA: TGTGCCATAAGGGGGCCTGGATCCTACGAGCAGTACTTC.

A few counts support this clonotype. This sequence joins TRBV20-1 and TRBJ1-3; no definite D call. The CDR3 contains 15 residues. Germline CDR1 reads DFQATT; CDR2 reads SNEGSKA (reference sequence). V gave up 2 bases and J gave up 0 bases, with 11 bases separating them. CDR3 bases: TGCAGTGCTAGACGCGGCGCGGGCTCTGGAAACACCATATATTTT. It yields the protein CSARRGAGSGNTIYF.

The V and J genes are TRBV7-9 and TRBJ2-1; weak D call: TRBD2 (6 bases). This CDR3 comprises 14 residues. Germline V CDR1 and CDR2: SEHNR, FQNEAQ (reference sequence). V was trimmed by 5 bases and J by 5 bases, leaving 13 bases between them. This chain's CDR3 is CASSIGDWNNEQFF. The CDR3 DNA is TGTGCCAGCAGCATAGGGGACTGGAACAATGAGCAGTTCTTC.

This clonotype was seen more than once but under ten times. The chain carries TRBV7-8 and TRBJ2-7; 7 positions match TRBD1. Trimming removed 1 base from V and 7 bases from J; junction bases left unmatched: 13. Germline assignment: CDR1 SGHVS and CDR2 FQNEAQ. The CDR3 totals 16 residues. This CDR3 is CASSLGPTDRTLEQYF. As DNA, the CDR3 is TGTGCCAGCAGCTTAGGGCCAACGGACAGGACCTTGGAGCAGTACTTC.

In its sample, this clonotype was seen a few times. V and J are TRBV4-1 and TRBJ2-1, with no clear D. Germline V CDR1 and CDR2: MGHRA, YSYEKL. The V gene lost 0 bases and the J gene lost 7 bases, with 10 bases spanning the gap. The CDR3 covers 14 residues. DNA of the CDR3: TGCGCCAGCAGCCAAGAGAGACGTGCGAATGAGCAGTTCTTC. Protein product: CASSQERRANEQFF.

The sample holds a few counts of this clonotype. The chain recombines TRBV29-1 with TRBJ2-7, with a tentative D call TRBD1 (6 bases). CDR3 length: 11 amino acids. Germline values: CDR1 SQVTM, CDR2 ANQGSEA. V was shortened by 6 bases and J by 1 base, with 7 bases between the two germline ends. The CDR3 DNA reads as TGCAGCGTCGGACAGTCCTACGAGCAGTACTTC. Translated, it gives CSVGQSYEQYF.

This clonotype was seen a handful of times. The chain carries TRBV7-9 and TRBJ2-5; 10 bases agree with TRBD2. The CDR3 has 17 amino acids. CDR1 is SEHNR, CDR2 FQNEAQ, per germline (reference sequence). With 1 base clipped from V and 2 bases from J, the junction kept 7 bases outside the gene matches. In DNA, the CDR3 is TGTGCCAGCAGCTTAGGAGCGGGGGGGCCGATACAAGAGACCCAGTACTTC. This gives the protein CASSLGAGGPIQETQYF.

The rearrangement uses TRBV12-3 or TRBV12-4 and TRBJ2-3; 8 bases agree with TRBD2. V gave up 1 base and J gave up 5 bases; unmatched junction bases: 5. CDR3 size: 15 residues. DNA for the CDR3: TGTGCCAGCAGTTTAGGCGGGGGGTTAGGAGATACGCAGTATTTT. Amino acids: CASSLGGGLGDTQYF.

There are a few counts of this clonotype. The chain recombines TRBV12-3 or TRBV12-4 with TRBJ2-1; no clear D gene. The CDR3 is 14 residues long. V was cut by 5 bases and J by 3 bases, with 11 bases left in between. CDR3 region: CASSPIWGYNEQFF. The CDR3 DNA sequence: TGTGCCAGCAGTCCCATTTGGGGCTACAATGAGCAGTTCTTC.

The gene calls are TRBV6-1 and TRBJ2-2; 10 nucleotides line up with TRBD2. The CDR3 runs to 15 residues. Germline CDR1 MNHNS, CDR2 SASEGT. With 9 bases clipped from V and 6 bases from J, the junction kept 10 bases outside the gene matches. The CDR3 reads CASQSGGASAGELFF. CDR3 coding DNA: TGTGCCAGTCAAAGCGGGGGGGCAAGTGCCGGGGAGCTGTTTTTT.

CDR3 in amino acids: CASSLGEGKSYEQYF. As DNA, the CDR3 is TGTGCCAGCAGCTTAGGAGAGGGGAAATCCTACGAGCAGTACTTC. This rearrangement joins TRBV7-6 to TRBJ2-7; the D gene could be TRBD1 or TRBD2 (5 bases each). Per the germline V gene, CDR1 is SGHVS and CDR2 is FNYEAQ. Deletions cut 1 base from V and 1 base from J, with 11 bases between. This CDR3 has 15 residues.

The chain has TRBV3-1 and TRBJ2-3, with D hard to call. V was shortened by 1 base and J by 0 bases, with 8 bases between the two germline ends. The CDR3 extends over 15 amino acids. CDR1 LGHDT and CDR2 YNNKEL come from the germline V gene (reference sequence). The CDR3 DNA sequence: TGTGCCAGCAGCCAAGGCTATACTAGCACAGATACGCAGTATTTT. Residues: CASSQGYTSTDTQYF.

The chain links TRBV27 to TRBJ2-7; D remains ambiguous. V was clipped by 3 bases and J by 3 bases, with 18 bases between them. CDR3 size: 16 residues. The germline V gene encodes CDR1 MNHEY and CDR2 SMNVEV (reference sequence). CDR3 loop: CASSLWGTVTVYEQYF. In DNA, the CDR3 is TGTGCCAGCAGTTTGTGGGGTACGGTAACCGTCTACGAGCAGTACTTC.

This clonotype came up a few times. This chain links TRBV7-2 with TRBJ2-7; D gene unclear. V was cut by 2 bases and J by 3 bases, with 14 bases left in between. Germline V gives CDR1 SGHTA, CDR2 FQGNSA. The CDR3 is 15 amino acids. CDR3 nucleotides: TGTGCCAGCAGCTTAAAGTGGGGTCACCACTACGAGCAGTACTTC. This translates into CASSLKWGHHYEQYF.

This clonotype was picked up many times. The chain links TRBV12-3 or TRBV12-4 to TRBJ1-1, with D unclear. V dropped 7 bases and J dropped 4 bases, with 7 bases sitting between them. The CDR3 has 11 amino acids. CDR3 in amino acids: CASTGGTEAFF. CDR3 DNA: TGTGCCAGCACCGGAGGCACTGAAGCTTTCTTT.

This sequence joins TRBV6-1 and TRBJ1-4; tentative D call: TRBD1 (5 bases). The CDR3 covers 14 residues. CDR1 and CDR2 from the germline V gene are MNHNS and SASEGT. Trimming left V 4 bases short and J 7 bases short, with 13 bases between. CDR3 in amino acids: CASSGNPGGEKLFF. The CDR3 nucleotides read TGTGCCAGCAGTGGAAATCCCGGGGGTGAAAAACTGTTTTTT.

This rearrangement joins TRBV9 to TRBJ2-3, with D hard to call. Germline V lookup: CDR1 SGDLS, CDR2 YYNGEE. Trimming took off 0 bases at V and 2 bases at J, with 10 bases between the two ends. The CDR3 covers 15 residues. The CDR3 DNA follows: TGTGCCAGCAGCGTAGAAGGGATCATCACAGATACGCAGTATTTT. This translates into CASSVEGIITDTQYF.

The table lists this clonotype with a few counts. The chain recombines TRBV7-9 with TRBJ2-4, with D perhaps TRBD1 (6 bases). V lost 3 bases and J 3 bases, leaving 12 bases between the germline ends. The length of the CDR3 is 15 residues. Germline V gene sequence: CDR1 SEHNR, CDR2 FQNEAQ (reference sequence). The DNA for the CDR3 is TGTGCCAGCAGCTTCCCACAGGGTGGCAAAAACATTCAGTACTTC. This translates into CASSFPQGGKNIQYF.

V usage is TRBV12-3 or TRBV12-4 and J usage is TRBJ2-5; 13 bases align to TRBD2. V gave up 8 bases and J gave up 2 bases; unmatched junction bases: 5. CDR3 size: 15 residues. CDR3 residues: CASVRTSGGQETQYF. DNA of the CDR3: TGTGCCAGCGTACGGACTAGCGGGGGACAAGAGACCCAGTACTTC.